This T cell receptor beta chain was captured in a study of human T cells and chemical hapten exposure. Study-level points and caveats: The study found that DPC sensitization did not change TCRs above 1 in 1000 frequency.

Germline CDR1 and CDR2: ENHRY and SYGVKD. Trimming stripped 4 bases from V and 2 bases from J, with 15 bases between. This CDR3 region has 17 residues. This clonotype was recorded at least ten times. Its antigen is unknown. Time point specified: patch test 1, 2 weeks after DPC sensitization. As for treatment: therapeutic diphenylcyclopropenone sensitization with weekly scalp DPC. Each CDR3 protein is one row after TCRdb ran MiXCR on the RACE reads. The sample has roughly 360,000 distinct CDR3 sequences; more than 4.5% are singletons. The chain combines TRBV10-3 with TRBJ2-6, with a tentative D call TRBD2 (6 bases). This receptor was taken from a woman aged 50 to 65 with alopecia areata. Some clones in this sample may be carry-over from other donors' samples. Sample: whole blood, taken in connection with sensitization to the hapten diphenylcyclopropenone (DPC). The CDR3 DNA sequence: TGTGCCATCAGTGCCCCGATTTCGGGGGCTGGGGCCAACGTCCTGACTTTC. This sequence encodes CAISAPISGAGANVLTF.